A selection of T cell receptor beta chains follows, all from one sample in a study of shared clonotypes between healthy human individuals. TCRdb's table, derived via immunoSEQ multiplex PCR, lists solely in-frame clones and lacks some. The sample has about 1.5 million clones, 95% to 99% seen once; the top ten hold approximately 0.45%. Input material: naive CD4+ T cells sorted from blood. The receptors come from a man aged 30-40 years in good health. Each CDR3 is given with its conserved first and last residue. A D gene is named only where the DNA matches it firmly. Clone sizes are given selectively: once, few, many, or a class where the clone is expanded.

v_gene,d_gene,j_gene,abundance,CDR3nt,CDR3aa
TRBV18,TRBD2,TRBJ2-3,-,TGTGCCAGCTCACCACCGGGACTAGCGGGTGATACGCAGTATTTT,CASSPPGLAGDTQYF
TRBV5-1,-,TRBJ2-3,-,TGCGCCAGCAGCCCTGGACCCGGGCTTGGCACAGATACGCAGTATTTT,CASSPGPGLGTDTQYF
TRBV7-2,TRBD2,TRBJ2-1,-,TGTGCCAGCAGCTTGGGGCTAGCGGGAGGGTCATACAATGAGCAGTTCTTC,CASSLGLAGGSYNEQFF
TRBV7-3,TRBD2,TRBJ2-3,-,TGTGCCAGCAGCTTAAGGGCGGGAGGATTGTCAGATACGCAGTATTTT,CASSLRAGGLSDTQYF
TRBV6-1,-,TRBJ2-7,-,TGTGCCAGCAGCGACCCTTCAACCCCGGGGAGGAAGCAGTACTTC,CASSDPSTPGRKQYF
TRBV14,TRBD2,TRBJ2-1,-,TGTGCCAGCAGCCAACTCCCGGGACTAGCGGGATATGAGCAGTTCTTC,CASSQLPGLAGYEQFF
TRBV7-2,TRBD2,TRBJ2-7,-,TGTGCCAGCAGCCCTAGGACTAGCGGGATACGCACCTACGAGCAGTACTTC,CASSPRTSGIRTYEQYF
TRBV18,-,TRBJ2-3,-,TGTGCCAGCTCACCACGGCACCTAAGCACAGATACGCAGTATTTT,CASSPRHLSTDTQYF
TRBV5-1,-,TRBJ1-2,once,TGCGCCAGCAGCTTCCAGATACAGTCTGGCTACACCTTC,CASSFQIQSGYTF
TRBV20-1,-,TRBJ2-7,-,TGCAGTGCTAGAACCCTCTACGAGCAGTACTTC,CSARTLYEQYF
TRBV28,-,TRBJ2-1,-,TGTGCCAGCAGTTTCAGTTCATACAATGAGCAGTTCTTC,CASSFSSYNEQFF
TRBV2,-,TRBJ1-4,-,TGTGCCAGCAGTGAGGAGTGGGACGGAAATGAAAAACTGTTTTTT,CASSEEWDGNEKLFF
TRBV4-1,-,TRBJ2-7,-,TGCGCCAGCAGCCAATCCGTGTCTATCATCTCCTACGAGCAGTACTTC,CASSQSVSIISYEQYF
TRBV29-1,-,TRBJ2-7,-,TGCAGCGGCTCCCCCGGGAGACACTACGAGCAGTACTTC,CSGSPGRHYEQYF
TRBV25-1,TRBD2,TRBJ2-2,-,TGTGCCAGCAGTTCGGGGGGGACCCTGAACACCGGGGAGCTGTTTTTT,CASSSGGTLNTGELFF
TRBV19,-,TRBJ2-3,-,TGTGCCAGCGGCCTACAATCCACAGATACGCAGTATTTT,CASGLQSTDTQYF
TRBV5-1,TRBD2,TRBJ2-5,-,TGCGCCAGCAGCTTGGTAGTTAGCGGGAACCAAGAGACCCAGTACTTC,CASSLVVSGNQETQYF
TRBV18,-,TRBJ1-4,-,TGTGCCAGCTCGGCTGCGGGGGTGAGGAATGAAAAACTGTTTTTT,CASSAAGVRNEKLFF
TRBV13,-,TRBJ2-7,-,TGTGCCAGCAGCCAGGAGCTAGTGCGATACGAGCAGTACTTC,CASSQELVRYEQYF
TRBV6-5,-,TRBJ1-2,-,TGTGCCAGCAGTTACGAAGGGGATGGCTACACCTTC,CASSYEGDGYTF
TRBV6-6,-,TRBJ1-5,once,TGTGCCAGCAGTTACGGGCAGGACTCGAGCAATCAGCCCCAGCATTTT,CASSYGQDSSNQPQHF